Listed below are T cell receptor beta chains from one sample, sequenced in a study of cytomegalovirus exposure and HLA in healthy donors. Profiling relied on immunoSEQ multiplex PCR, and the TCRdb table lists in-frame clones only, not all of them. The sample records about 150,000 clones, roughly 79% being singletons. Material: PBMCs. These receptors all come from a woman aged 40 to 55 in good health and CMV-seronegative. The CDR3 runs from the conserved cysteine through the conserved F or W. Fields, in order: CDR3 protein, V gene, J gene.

CASSLDGGRASGANVLTF,TRBV7-2,TRBJ2-6
CASSQGDRGNEKLFF,TRBV4-1,TRBJ1-4
CASNTPRDEAFF,TRBV6-1,TRBJ1-1
CATPRGQLNTEAFF,TRBV2,TRBJ1-1
CASSPGGNTEAFF,TRBV5-1,TRBJ1-1
CASSGTGWNSPLHF,TRBV6-5,TRBJ1-6
CASSDFRLGTGAIYGYTF,TRBV6-1,TRBJ1-2
CASSLDQGAKGYTF,TRBV2,TRBJ1-2
CASSYLGGFSGNTIYF,TRBV5-4,TRBJ1-3
CASSLALVREGNTIYF,TRBV5-1,TRBJ1-3
CASSSAQGNSPLHF,TRBV6-6,TRBJ1-6
CAWSEGNQPQHF,TRBV30,TRBJ1-5
CASSEVGGRDQPQHF,TRBV6-1,TRBJ1-5
CSVEPDGYTF,TRBV29-1,TRBJ1-2
CASRDRGRFGYTF,TRBV6-6,TRBJ1-2
CASSEAAGWFPEELFF,TRBV6-1,TRBJ2-2
CASSLVRGREQYF,TRBV7-9,TRBJ2-7
CASMKAASYEQYF,TRBV5-6,TRBJ2-7
CASGLGGSSYNEQFF,TRBV4-2,TRBJ2-1
CASSLSSGRTEAFF,TRBV27,TRBJ1-1
CASSVASGGYNEQFF,TRBV9,TRBJ2-1
CASMVAGPNTEAFF,TRBV5-1,TRBJ1-1
CASKTDLYGYTF,TRBV28,TRBJ1-2
CASSGGVRAFF,TRBV7-9,TRBJ1-1
CASSQMTSGGNIQYF,TRBV4-3,TRBJ2-4
CTSSQDGGGVSETQYF,TRBV1,TRBJ2-5
CASSRDRGEQYF,TRBV5-6,TRBJ2-7
CASSATLPTEAFF,TRBV19,TRBJ1-1
CASSIPAGVSYTF,TRBV19,TRBJ1-2
CASRDGQGRDEQFF,TRBV6-1,TRBJ2-1